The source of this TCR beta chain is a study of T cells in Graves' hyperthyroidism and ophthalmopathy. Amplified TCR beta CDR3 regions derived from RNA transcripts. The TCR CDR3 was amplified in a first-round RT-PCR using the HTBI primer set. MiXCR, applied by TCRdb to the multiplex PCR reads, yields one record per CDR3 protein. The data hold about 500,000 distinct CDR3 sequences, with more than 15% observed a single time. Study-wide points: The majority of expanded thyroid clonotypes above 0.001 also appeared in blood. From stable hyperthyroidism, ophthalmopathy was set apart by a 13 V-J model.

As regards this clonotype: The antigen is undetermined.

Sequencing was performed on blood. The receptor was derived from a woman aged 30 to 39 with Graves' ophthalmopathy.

The CDR3 DNA follows: TGTGCCAGCAGCTACCGGGCCGAGGGGCGGGGATACACCGGGGAGCTGTTTTTT. Its translation: CASSYRAEGRGYTGELFF. The chain combines TRBV12-3 or TRBV12-4 with TRBJ2-2; perhaps TRBD2 as D (6 bases). CDR3 size: 18 residues. The germline V and J ends were trimmed by 6 bases and 3 bases, with 23 bases remaining between them.